The text below deals with one TCR beta chain. Its matching antigen is unknown. This sample was included in a study of follicular helper T cells after annual influenza vaccination. Study at large: Days 0, 7 and 28 post-vaccination were the blood draw times. Across the 2013-2014, 2014-2015 and 2015-2016 vaccination seasons, some subjects were resampled.

The time point here: 2014-2015 season, pre-vaccination. Excluded were substance abuse, HIV/AIDS, active cancer, immunomodulatory drugs and active illness. Germline-derived CDR1 and CDR2 are SQVTM and ANQGSEA. Deletions cut 6 bases from V and 4 bases from J, with 16 bases between. The CDR3 is 14 residues long. General study findings and limits: Only roughly 9-20% of analyzed cells yielded productive TCRB sequences.

The assay was immunoSEQ multiplex PCR, and TCRdb's table has in-frame clones only and misses some. This table holds 28,000 or so clones, approximately 80% found once. This receptor was taken from an adult who received the influenza vaccine. The sequencing used CXCR5+ CD38- circulating T follicular helper cells from blood, collected on the day of influenza vaccination. The subset denotes: circulating Tfh, non-naive CD4+CXCR5+PD-1+ (ICOS+CD38+ or ICOS-CD38-). The chain couples TRBV29-1 to TRBJ2-1, with a possible D match to TRBD2 (6 bases). The CDR3 nucleotides read TGCAGCGTCCACCGGGACTGGGGTTACAATGAGCAGTTCTTC. Its translation is CSVHRDWGYNEQFF.